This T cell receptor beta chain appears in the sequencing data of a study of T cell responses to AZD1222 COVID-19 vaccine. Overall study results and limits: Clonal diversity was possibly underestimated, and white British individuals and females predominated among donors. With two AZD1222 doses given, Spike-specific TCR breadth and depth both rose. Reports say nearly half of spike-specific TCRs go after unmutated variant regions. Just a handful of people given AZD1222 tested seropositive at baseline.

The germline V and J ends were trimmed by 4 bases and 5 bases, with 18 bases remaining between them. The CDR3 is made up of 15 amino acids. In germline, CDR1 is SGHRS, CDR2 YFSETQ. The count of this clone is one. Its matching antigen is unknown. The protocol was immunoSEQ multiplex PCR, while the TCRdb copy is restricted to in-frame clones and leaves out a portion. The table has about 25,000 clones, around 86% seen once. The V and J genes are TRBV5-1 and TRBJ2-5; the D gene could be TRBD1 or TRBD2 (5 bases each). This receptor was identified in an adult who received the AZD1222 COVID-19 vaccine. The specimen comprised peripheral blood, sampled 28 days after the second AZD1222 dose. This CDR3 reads CASSPRAGRGETQYF. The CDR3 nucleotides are TGCGCCAGCAGCCCCCGAGCAGGGAGAGGCGAGACCCAGTACTTC. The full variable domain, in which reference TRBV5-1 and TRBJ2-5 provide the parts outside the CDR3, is KAGVTQTPRYLIKTRGQQVTLSCSPISGHRSVSWYQQTPGQGLQFLFEYFSETQRNKGNFPGRFSGRQFSNSRSEMNVSTLELGDSALYLCASSPRAGRGETQYFGPGTRLLVL.